This TCR beta chain was recorded in a study of post-analysis software for immune sequencing data. Study-wide background: Relapsing-remitting, secondary progressive and progressive-relapsing forms made up the multiple sclerosis disease courses. Study-wide points: Among multiple sclerosis patients, normalized Chao1 diversity was significantly below that of controls. Samples from one preparation batch, clustered by F measure, grouped strongly together. Included in a set of a few TRBV segments more frequent in patients than controls were TRBV5-6, TRBV5-1 and TRBV20-1.

In the case of this clonotype: Its specificity is not known.

V was trimmed by 3 bases and J by 6 bases, leaving 12 bases between them. CDR1 and CDR2 from the germline V gene are MDHEN and SYDVKM. This CDR3 has 14 residues. Included in the TCR beta cDNA libraries were unique molecular identifiers. cDNA molecules numbering 400,000 to 550,000 came from roughly 1 to 10 million T cells. MiXCR, run by TCRdb on the PCR reads, gives a single entry per CDR3 protein. The data contain roughly 800,000 distinct CDR3 sequences, about 43% of them singletons. The chain has TRBV28 and TRBJ2-1, with D perhaps assigned TRBD1 or TRBD2 (6 bases each). Sequenced sample: blood. The source is a girl between 5 and 17 years old with multiple sclerosis. CDR3 residues: CASSFRGESNEQFF. The CDR3 DNA sequence: TGTGCCAGCAGTTTTAGGGGGGAAAGCAATGAGCAGTTCTTC. The full variable domain, its missing parts supplied by reference TRBV28 and TRBJ2-1, is DVKVTQSSRYLVKRTGEKVFLECVQDMDHENMFWYRQDPGLGLRLIYFSYDVKMKEKGDIPEGYSVSREKKERFSLILESASTNQTSMYLCASSFRGESNEQFFGPGTRLTVL.